The 20 T cell receptor beta chains reported below all come from one sample, sequenced in a study of T-cell reconstitution after alpha-beta-depleted transplantation in children. Unique molecular identifiers were incorporated during preparation of the TCRbeta library. TCRdb ran MiXCR on the PCR reads and lists one entry per CDR3 protein. The table has 490,000 or so distinct CDR3 sequences, approximately 12% seen once; the top ten hold around 6%. This specimen consisted of PBMCs from the stem cell graft donor, obtained from the stem cell graft. Every receptor here comes from a human donor who donated a stem cell graft to a child with combined immunodeficiency.

This clonotype was observed at least ten times. This chain's CDR3 is CSARDPGTAGSGEQFF. CDR3 coding DNA: TGCAGTGCTAGAGACCCCGGGACAGCTGGTTCCGGTGAGCAGTTCTTC. The chain has TRBV20-1 and TRBJ2-1, with 7 nucleotides matching TRBD1. Germline lookup yields CDR1 DFQATT and CDR2 SNEGSKA (reference sequence). The CDR3 is made up of 16 amino acids. Unmatched junction bases numbered 14, after V lost 0 bases and J lost 9 bases.

This clonotype has ten or more counts. The rearrangement uses TRBV9 and TRBJ2-1, with unresolved D. Trimming removed 3 bases at V and 4 bases at J, with 8 bases between. Germline V gene data show CDR1 as SGDLS and CDR2 as YYNGEE. The CDR3 totals 13 residues. The CDR3 region has the DNA TGTGCCAGCAGCGCCTCGGTTTACAATGAGCAGTTCTTC. Translation: CASSASVYNEQFF.

This clonotype was seen repeatedly, ten times or more. This chain uses TRBV12-3 or TRBV12-4 with TRBJ2-1; TRBD2 matches 10 bases. V shed 3 bases and J 8 bases; nucleotides not matched to a gene: 10. The CDR3 has 16 residues. The DNA for the CDR3 is TGTGCCAGCAGTTTTACCCCTAGCGGGAGAGAGGATGAGCAGTTCTTC. Translating gives CASSFTPSGREDEQFF.

This chain connects TRBV4-3 to TRBJ2-3; 11 bases match TRBD2. This CDR3 spans 16 amino acids. The germline gives CDR1 LGHNA, CDR2 YSLEER. V dropped 3 bases and J dropped 3; count of bases not matched to a gene: 5. The DNA of the CDR3 is TGCGCCAGCAGCCATTACACTAGCGGGAGTACAGATACGCAGTATTTT. Its protein is CASSHYTSGSTDTQYF.

This clonotype was counted once. J is TRBJ1-2 and V is TRBV7-2; D perhaps matches TRBD1 (5 bases). CDR3 size: 15 residues. The ends were cut back, 0 bases at V and 3 bases at J, with 11 bases in the middle. Germline V CDR1 and CDR2: SGHTA, FQGNSA. This chain's CDR3 is CASSLARQTYYGYTF. The CDR3 nucleotides are TGTGCCAGCAGCTTAGCACGACAGACTTACTATGGCTACACCTTC.

V usage is TRBV10-3 and J usage is TRBJ2-1; D perhaps matches TRBD2 (5 bases). Germline loops: CDR1 ENHRY, CDR2 SYGVKD. The germline V and J ends were trimmed by 3 bases and 9 bases, with 18 bases remaining between them. The CDR3 runs to 15 residues. The CDR3 nucleotides are TGTGCCATCAGTGACGCAGCGGCTTGGATGGGTGAGCAGTTCTTC. This gives the protein CAISDAAAWMGEQFF.

The table lists this clonotype with a count of one. The chain is built from TRBV20-1 and TRBJ2-7, with D perhaps matching TRBD1 (7 bases). V lost 7 bases to trimming and J lost 1 base, with 20 bases between them. Per the germline V gene, CDR1 is DFQATT and CDR2 is SNEGSKA (reference sequence). The CDR3 is 15 amino acids. The CDR3 coding sequence is TGCAGTGTAGAGGGAGGTGGGACAGCATCCTACGAGCAGTACTTC. Its protein product is CSVEGGGTASYEQYF.

CDR3 coding DNA: TGTGCCAGCAGACTAAGGGCCCACACCGGGGAGCTGTTTTTT. Protein sequence: CASRLRAHTGELFF. The gene calls are TRBV7-3 and TRBJ2-2; no reliable D call. Deletions cut 6 bases from V and 3 bases from J, with 11 bases between. This CDR3 has 14 amino acids. Germline V gene sequence: CDR1 SGHTA, CDR2 FQGTGA.

This rearrangement joins TRBV28 to TRBJ2-2; D gene unclear. The V end lost 6 bases, the J end lost 4 bases, and 12 bases lay between the germline ends. The germline gives CDR1 MDHEN, CDR2 SYDVKM. The CDR3 covers 14 residues. The CDR3 loop reads CASSPGRTTGELFF. The CDR3 DNA is TGTGCCAGCAGCCCCGGTCGGACCACCGGGGAGCTGTTTTTT.

This clonotype was counted between two and nine times. This chain links TRBV7-9 with TRBJ2-5; 9 positions agree with TRBD2. The CDR3 totals 14 residues. Looked up from germline, CDR1 is SEHNR and CDR2 is FQNEAQ (reference sequence). V lost 7 bases to trimming and J lost 5 bases; unmatched junction nucleotides: 8. CDR3 in amino acids: CASKDSGGRETQYF. The CDR3 region has the DNA TGTGCCAGCAAAGATAGCGGGGGCCGGGAGACCCAGTACTTC.

This clonotype was counted a few times. The CDR3 protein is CASGTGTGVYQETQYF. In nucleotides, the CDR3 is TGTGCTAGTGGAACCGGGACAGGGGTGTACCAAGAGACCCAGTACTTC. The rearrangement links TRBV12-5 to TRBJ2-5, with 10 bases fitting TRBD1. The CDR3 is 16 residues long. J gave up 0 bases and V 6 bases, and 7 bases lay outside the gene matches. The germline gives CDR1 LGHNT, CDR2 FRNRAP.

This clonotype was seen a handful of times. This clone may be a read error of a much larger clone one base away. V is TRBV29-1 and J is TRBJ2-7, with D maybe TRBD2 (6 bases). V lost 4 bases and J lost 3, with 7 bases in between. Germline lookup yields CDR1 SQVTM and CDR2 ANQGSEA. CDR3 size: 11 residues. This CDR3 is CSVGGDYEQYF. For the CDR3, the DNA is TGCAGCGTTGGGGGGGACTACGAGCAGTACTTC.

V gene TRBV29-1 combines with J gene TRBJ2-1; 9 nucleotides agree with TRBD2. The germline V gene encodes CDR1 SQVTM and CDR2 ANQGSEA. Trimming cost V 4 bases and J 5 bases; bases outside gene matches: 6. CDR3 length: 14 amino acids. CDR3 in DNA: TGCAGCGTTGTGGCTAGCGGGACAAACAATGAGCAGTTCTTC. Translation gives CSVVASGTNNEQFF.

The chain has TRBV11-3 and TRBJ2-2; D perhaps matches TRBD2 (5 bases). Germline CDR1 and CDR2: SGHNT and YENEEA. Trimming removed 0 bases from V and 3 bases from J, with 8 bases in between. The CDR3 is made up of 15 amino acids. CDR3 protein: CASSLDRRDTGELFF. In DNA form, the CDR3 reads TGTGCCAGCAGCTTAGACAGGCGGGACACCGGGGAGCTGTTTTTT.

CDR3 nucleotide sequence: TGTGCCAGCAGTTACAACAGGGTCACAGATACGCAGTATTTT. It is translated as CASSYNRVTDTQYF. This sequence joins TRBV6-5 and TRBJ2-3, with D perhaps TRBD1 (6 bases). V was cut by 2 bases and J by 2 bases, with 8 bases left in between. Germline loops: CDR1 MNHEY, CDR2 SVGAGI. The CDR3 contains 14 residues.

This clonotype was observed a few times. This chain joins TRBV19 and TRBJ1-2, with D tentatively TRBD1 (5 bases). Per germline, CDR1 LNHDA and CDR2 SQIVND (reference sequence). This CDR3 region has 16 residues. Trimming removed 1 base at V and 6 bases at J, with 18 bases between. Here the CDR3 DNA reads TGTGCCAGTAGTATAGGGAGACAGATGAACCCACATGGCTACACCTTC. It encodes CASSIGRQMNPHGYTF.

This clonotype appeared many times. The chain carries TRBV24-1 and TRBJ2-3; possibly TRBD2 for D (5 bases). Germline V gene data show CDR1 as KGHDR and CDR2 as SFDVKD. The CDR3 loop spans 12 amino acids. Trimming pared 6 bases from V and 4 bases from J, leaving 7 bases between. CDR3 sequence: CATSNGADTQYF. CDR3 DNA sequence: TGTGCCACCAGTAACGGGGCAGATACGCAGTATTTT.

This clonotype has only a few counts. This chain connects TRBV29-1 to TRBJ1-1; D is uncertain. Looked up from germline, CDR1 is SQVTM and CDR2 is ANQGSEA. The length of the CDR3 is 14 residues. The CDR3 region is CCAKQGPGADEAFF. Written as DNA, the CDR3 is TGCTGCGCCAAACAAGGCCCAGGCGCAGATGAAGCTTTCTTT.

This clonotype was seen only a few times. The gene calls are TRBV4-3 and TRBJ1-1; no clear D. Germline V lookup: CDR1 LGHNA, CDR2 YSLEER. V gave up 3 bases and J gave up 1 base, with 6 bases separating them. This CDR3 is built from 13 residues. The CDR3 protein is CASSQSGNTEAFF. The CDR3 coding sequence is TGCGCCAGCAGCCAGTCAGGGAACACTGAAGCTTTCTTT.

This clonotype was counted at least ten times. The chain employs TRBV12-3 or TRBV12-4 and TRBJ1-2; a possible D gene is TRBD1 (5 bases). The V gene lost 3 bases and the J gene lost 7 bases, with 9 bases spanning the gap. The CDR3 has 12 residues. The CDR3: CASSLTDAGYTF. The CDR3 DNA reads TGTGCCAGCAGTTTGACAGATGCTGGCTACACCTTC.